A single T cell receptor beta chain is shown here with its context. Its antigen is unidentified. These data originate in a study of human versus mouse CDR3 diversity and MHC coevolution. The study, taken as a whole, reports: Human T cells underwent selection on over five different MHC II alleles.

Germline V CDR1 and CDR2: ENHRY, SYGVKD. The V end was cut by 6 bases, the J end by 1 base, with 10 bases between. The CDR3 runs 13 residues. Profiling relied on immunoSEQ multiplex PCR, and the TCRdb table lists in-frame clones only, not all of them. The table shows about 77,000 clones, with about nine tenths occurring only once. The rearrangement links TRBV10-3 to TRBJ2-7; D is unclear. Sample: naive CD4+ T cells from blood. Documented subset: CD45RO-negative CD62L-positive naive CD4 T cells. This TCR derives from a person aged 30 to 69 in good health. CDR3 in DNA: TGTGCCATCAGCCCCCGACTGTCCTACGAGCAGTACTTC. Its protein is CAISPRLSYEQYF.